This record looks at one T cell receptor beta chain sequence and its context. This sample was taken from a study of blood T cell repertoires in COVID-19. Turning to the study itself: There were acute and convalescent COVID-19 samples, and they came from the United States, Italy and Spain. PBMCs, B-cell-depleted T cells, or T cells were the source of the cDNA or gDNA that made up the material.

Two consecutive negative NP/OP PCR tests, clearance, or resolved symptoms defined Cohort 3 recovery. Germline lookup yields CDR1 LGHNT and CDR2 FRNRAP. This CDR3 is built from 13 residues. J was trimmed by 7 bases and V by 4 bases; bases with no gene match: 6. Under the authors' procedure: Researchers report that nucleated cell counts were estimated from reference gene primer amplification. Assay used: immunoSEQ multiplex PCR; TCRdb lists only in-frame clones, some missing. V, J and clone size derive from that table, while D and trimming were established from the DNA sequence. Among 220,000 or so clones listed, 86% were seen once.

This sequence joins TRBV12-5 and TRBJ1-1, with 7 bases identical to TRBD1. This TCR derives from a woman aged 50 to 60 who had recovered from COVID-19. The sample comprised PBMCs or T cells enriched from blood (not recorded which). Here the CDR3 reads CASGSARDSEAFF. The DNA for the CDR3 is TGTGCTAGTGGTTCGGCCAGGGACAGTGAAGCTTTCTTT.